These T cell receptor beta chains were read from a single sample in a study of identical twins. In TCRdb, the 5' RACE reads were re-called with MiXCR into one record per CDR3 protein. The sample lists roughly 720,000 distinct CDR3 sequences, about 18% seen once, with about an eighth in the top ten. The same sample was also used in a study of T cells expressing NK-cell markers.

What was sequenced was PBMCs. The receptor set was obtained from a woman aged 18 to 35 in good health. Both conserved end residues are part of each CDR3. The order of the fields is V gene, CDR3 protein.

V gene: TRBV20-1; CDR3 protein: CSAAGQGFGELFF
V gene: TRBV16; CDR3 protein: CASSQLRSQPQHF
V gene: TRBV9; CDR3 protein: CASSVMDSSYEQYF
V gene: TRBV20-1; CDR3 protein: CSASDSISQGGTDTQYF
V gene: TRBV12-3/TRBV12-4; CDR3 protein: CASRQPYGYTF
V gene: TRBV11-2; CDR3 protein: CASSFATRRQYF
V gene: TRBV6-5; CDR3 protein: CASSYSMSRSYEQYF
V gene: TRBV12-3/TRBV12-4; CDR3 protein: CASSNRDKSSYEQYF
V gene: TRBV15; CDR3 protein: CATSRDRGIGQPQHF
V gene: TRBV5-6; CDR3 protein: CASSLASGRNEQFF
V gene: TRBV10-3; CDR3 protein: CASSGRVENEQFF
V gene: TRBV20-1; CDR3 protein: CSASTDLTEAFF
V gene: TRBV6-1; CDR3 protein: CASIGTGFWEQYF
V gene: TRBV12-3/TRBV12-4; CDR3 protein: CASTAGRTYEQYF
V gene: TRBV7-2; CDR3 protein: CASSFQHGQGWYEQYF
V gene: TRBV10-3; CDR3 protein: CAISEGARADNEQFF
V gene: TRBV5-1; CDR3 protein: CASSSRSGGINEQYF
V gene: TRBV20-1; CDR3 protein: CSASAGGEDEQFF
V gene: TRBV6-1; CDR3 protein: CASTPQGPRELFF
V gene: TRBV20-1; CDR3 protein: CSARDPTSGRDCINTGELFF
V gene: TRBV5-1; CDR3 protein: CASSLEDYFGEKLFF
V gene: TRBV15; CDR3 protein: CATSRVIAGEDTQYF
V gene: TRBV5-1; CDR3 protein: CASSWMTGTTEAFF
V gene: TRBV20-1; CDR3 protein: CSARGGNTGELFF
V gene: TRBV11-3; CDR3 protein: CASTSGETYEQYF
V gene: TRBV12-3/TRBV12-4; CDR3 protein: CASKLAWNEQFF
V gene: TRBV12-3/TRBV12-4; CDR3 protein: CASSMGIYGYTF
V gene: TRBV15; CDR3 protein: CATKRAGGIFETQYF